A single sample is the source of the 21 T cell receptor beta chains below, sequenced in a study of regulatory T cells in long-lasting Graves disease. Arm-PCR with iRepertoire HTBI primers amplified the CDR3 regions for these TCR beta libraries. TCRdb re-derived calls from the multiplex PCR reads in MiXCR, one entry per CDR3 protein. The data hold 600,000 to 850,000 distinct CDR3 sequences, with 25% to 30% observed a single time. Time point here: persistent/refractory GD, antithyroid drugs over 5 years with positive TRAb. TCR sequences were obtained from RNA taken from PBMCs. This sample comprised peripheral blood mononuclear cells (PBMCs), obtained when the disease was refractory, from a patient treated with antithyroid drugs. These receptors all stem from a female donor with Graves disease.

The chain recombines TRBV7-9 with TRBJ1-4; maybe TRBD1 (6 bases). Germline CDR1 reads SEHNR; CDR2 reads FQNEAQ (reference sequence). This CDR3 contains 15 residues. V shed 5 bases and J shed 7 bases, with 17 bases lying between them. The CDR3 nucleotides are TGTGCCAGCAGCGCCGGCCAGGGGAACGGTGAAAAACTGTTTTTT. This codes for CASSAGQGNGEKLFF.

This chain uses TRBV5-1 with TRBJ2-1; the D gene is possibly TRBD2 (6 bases). V lost 0 bases, J lost 9 bases, and 16 bases lay in between. Germline CDR1 reads SGHRS; CDR2 reads YFSETQ. There are 15 residues in the CDR3. CDR3 sequence: CASSLGGTTLTEQFF. In DNA form, the CDR3 reads TGCGCCAGCAGCTTGGGCGGGACGACCCTGACTGAGCAGTTCTTC. Based on the CDR3 plus reference TRBV5-1 and TRBJ2-1, the full variable domain is KAGVTQTPRYLIKTRGQQVTLSCSPISGHRSVSWYQQTPGQGLQFLFEYFSETQRNKGNFPGRFSGRQFSNSRSEMNVSTLELGDSALYLCASSLGGTTLTEQFFGPGTRLTVL.

The CDR3 protein is CASSTSGSGDTQYF. For the CDR3, the DNA is TGCGCCAGCAGTACTAGCGGGTCGGGAGATACGCAGTATTTT. This chain joins TRBV10-1 and TRBJ2-3; 9 bases align to TRBD2. The V and J ends lost 5 bases and 5 bases, in that order; junction bases with no gene match: 5. The CDR3 extends over 14 amino acids. CDR1 and CDR2 (germline): WNHNN, SYGVQD (reference sequence).

This clonotype was seen only a few times. The chain recombines TRBV6-4 with TRBJ1-1, with unresolved D. The CDR3 is 14 amino acids. V was cut by 6 bases and J by 5 bases, with 16 bases left in between. The germline gives CDR1 MRHNA, CDR2 SNTAGT. The CDR3 nucleotides are TGTGCCAGCAGAACCTCGGGAGAAGGGACTGAAGCTTTCTTT. This codes for CASRTSGEGTEAFF.

Notes on this clonotype: This likely stems from a read error, as it lies one base from a far larger clone. The rearrangement uses TRBV11-2 and TRBJ1-5; D not certain. Germline CDR1 and CDR2: SGHAT and FQNNGV. The CDR3 has 13 amino acids. As DNA, the CDR3 is TGTGCCAGCAGCTTAATTAGCAATCCGCCCCAGCATTTT. Residues: CASSLISNPPQHF.

The chain combines TRBV2 with TRBJ1-2, with 7 bases identical to TRBD1. The CDR3 contains 12 residues. CDR1 SNHLY and CDR2 FYNNEI come from the germline V gene. The V gene end was trimmed by 11 bases and the J gene end by 2 bases; junction bases not matched to a gene: 5. The CDR3 nucleotides read TGTGCCGGCAAGACAGGGAACTATGGCTACACCTTC. This sequence encodes CAGKTGNYGYTF.

This clonotype came up a few times. The chain has TRBV11-2 and TRBJ1-4; unclear D gene. The CDR3 length is 15 residues. Germline V gene data show CDR1 as SGHAT and CDR2 as FQNNGV. V was shortened by 0 bases and J by 7 bases, with 12 bases between the two germline ends. The CDR3 coding sequence is TGTGCCAGCAGCTTAGATGGGCATTCTGGTGAAAAACTGTTTTTT. This translates into CASSLDGHSGEKLFF.

This chain joins TRBV18 and TRBJ1-3; D call uncertain. Germline CDR1 KGHSH, CDR2 LQKENI. Deletions cut 2 bases from V and 0 bases from J, with 11 bases between. The CDR3 covers 16 residues. This chain's CDR3 is CASSPTSPSSGNTIYF. CDR3 DNA sequence: TGTGCCAGCTCACCAACTTCACCATCCTCTGGAAACACCATATATTTT. Combining the CDR3 with reference TRBV18 and TRBJ1-3 gives the whole variable domain NAGVMQNPRHLVRRRGQEARLRCSPMKGHSHVYWYRQLPEEGLKFMVYLQKENIIDESGMPKERFSAEFPKEGPSILRIQQVVRGDSAAYFCASSPTSPSSGNTIYFGEGSWLTVV.

This clonotype was detected many times. This chain links TRBV12-3 or TRBV12-4 with TRBJ1-1; no clear D gene. Trimming took off 7 bases at V and 5 bases at J, with 8 bases between the two ends. The CDR3 consists of 11 residues. The CDR3, as DNA: TGTGCCAGCACCGTAGGTACTGAAGCTTTCTTT. Its protein is CASTVGTEAFF.

This rearrangement joins TRBV20-1 to TRBJ1-1, with no clear D. The CDR3 runs to 14 residues. V was trimmed by 3 bases and J by 1 base, leaving 12 bases between them. Per germline, CDR1 DFQATT and CDR2 SNEGSKA (reference sequence). This chain's CDR3 is CSASRGFRNTEAFF. In DNA, the CDR3 is TGCAGTGCTAGTAGAGGGTTCCGGAACACTGAAGCTTTCTTT.

This clonotype was found a few times. V gene TRBV3-1 combines with J gene TRBJ2-7, with 8 nucleotides matching TRBD1. The CDR3 totals 18 residues. Germline V gene data show CDR1 as LGHDT and CDR2 as YNNKEL (reference sequence). Trimming took 0 bases from V and 2 from J; bases not matched to a gene: 12. This CDR3 reads CASSQEAPHPDRAYEQYF. The CDR3, as DNA: TGTGCCAGCAGCCAAGAGGCACCTCACCCGGACAGGGCCTACGAGCAGTACTTC.

This rearrangement joins TRBV2 to TRBJ2-1, with D perhaps TRBD1 (5 bases). CDR3 length equals 16 residues. Germline CDR1 SNHLY, CDR2 FYNNEI. V lost 4 bases and J lost 7, with 20 bases in between. CDR3 sequence: CASSGPTVGQGNEQFF. The CDR3 DNA reads as TGTGCCAGCAGTGGACCCACGGTGGGTCAGGGAAATGAGCAGTTCTTC.

V usage is TRBV20-1 and J usage is TRBJ1-2, with D uncertain. The germline V gene encodes CDR1 DFQATT and CDR2 SNEGSKA (reference sequence). This CDR3 is 14 amino acids long. V was pared by 2 bases and J by 1 base, with 11 bases between. The CDR3 spells CSARPVTFNYGYTF. The CDR3, as DNA: TGCAGTGCTAGACCGGTCACCTTTAACTATGGCTACACCTTC.

This clonotype came up a few times. The chain couples TRBV7-9 to TRBJ1-1, with D uncertain. This CDR3 has 14 amino acids. The ends were cut back, 10 bases at V and 1 base at J, with 16 bases in the middle. The germline CDR1 and CDR2 sequences are SEHNR and FQNEAQ (reference sequence). The chain's CDR3 is CATRAANWNTEAFF. The DNA of the CDR3 is TGTGCCACCCGGGCCGCAAATTGGAACACTGAAGCTTTCTTT.

As to this clonotype: Being one base from a much bigger clone, this may be a read error. This chain connects TRBV6-1 to TRBJ1-2, with D unresolved. Trimming shortened V by 8 bases and J by 8 bases, and 18 bases separated the two germline ends. Germline V gene data show CDR1 as MNHNS and CDR2 as SASEGT. The CDR3 sequence is 13 residues long. The CDR3 reads CASGNSPDRGYTF. Here the CDR3 DNA reads TGTGCCAGCGGCAACAGTCCCGATCGCGGCTACACCTTC.

This clonotype was observed a few times. The V and J genes are TRBV28 and TRBJ1-5, with D possibly matching TRBD1 (6 bases). CDR3 size: 13 residues. Trimming took 7 bases from V and 3 from J, leaving 10 bases between them. The germline V gene has CDR1 MDHEN and CDR2 SYDVKM. The CDR3 spells CASNDRFNQPQHF. CDR3 in DNA: TGTGCCAGCAACGACAGGTTCAATCAGCCCCAGCATTTT. Using reference TRBV28 and TRBJ1-5 for the parts outside the CDR3, the full variable domain is DVKVTQSSRYLVKRTGEKVFLECVQDMDHENMFWYRQDPGLGLRLIYFSYDVKMKEKGDIPEGYSVSREKKERFSLILESASTNQTSMYLCASNDRFNQPQHFGDGTRLSIL.

This rearrangement joins TRBV6-1 to TRBJ2-6, with no clear D. CDR1 and CDR2 (germline): MNHNS, SASEGT. V was clipped by 7 bases and J by 2 bases, with 15 bases between them. This CDR3 is built from 16 residues. In DNA, the CDR3 is TGTGCCAGCAAAGGGAACAGCTTCGCTGGGGCCAACGTCCTGACTTTC. Its protein product is CASKGNSFAGANVLTF.

This clonotype has a handful of counts. This chain uses TRBV10-3 with TRBJ1-1; no reliable D call. Germline CDR1 ENHRY, CDR2 SYGVKD. V was pared by 6 bases and J by 2 bases, with 10 bases between. CDR3 length: 13 residues. The DNA of the CDR3 is TGTGCCATCAGCGCCACCAGCAACACTGAAGCTTTCTTT. This sequence encodes CAISATSNTEAFF.

The V and J genes are TRBV2 and TRBJ2-5; possibly TRBD2 for D (6 bases). From germline, CDR1 is SNHLY and CDR2 FYNNEI. CDR3 size: 14 residues. The CDR3 DNA follows: TGTGTACATGCAAGAGGGAGAAGCGGGGAGACCCAGTACTTC. Translating gives CVHARGRSGETQYF. The whole variable domain, remainder taken from reference TRBV2 and TRBJ2-5, is EPEVTQTPSHQVTQMGQEVILRCVPISNHLYFYWYRQILGQKVEFLVSFYNNEISEKSEIFDDQFSVERPDGSNFTLKIRSTKLEDSAMYFCVHARGRSGETQYFGPGTRLLVL.

This chain links TRBV11-2 with TRBJ2-7; 12 bases are shared with TRBD2. The V and J ends lost 5 bases and 3 bases, in that order; junction bases with no gene match: 5. The CDR3 has 15 amino acids. Germline CDR1 SGHAT, CDR2 FQNNGV. The CDR3 protein is CASSQTSGSLYEQYF. As DNA, the CDR3 is TGTGCCAGCAGCCAGACTAGCGGGAGTCTCTACGAGCAGTACTTC.

This rearrangement joins TRBV20-1 to TRBJ2-1; weak D call: TRBD2 (6 bases). The V and J ends lost 5 bases and 10 bases respectively, with 9 bases between them. CDR1 is DFQATT, CDR2 SNEGSKA, per germline (reference sequence). This CDR3 is built from 10 residues. The CDR3 reads CSAGGTEQFF. The CDR3 nucleotides are TGCAGTGCTGGCGGGACCGAGCAGTTCTTC.